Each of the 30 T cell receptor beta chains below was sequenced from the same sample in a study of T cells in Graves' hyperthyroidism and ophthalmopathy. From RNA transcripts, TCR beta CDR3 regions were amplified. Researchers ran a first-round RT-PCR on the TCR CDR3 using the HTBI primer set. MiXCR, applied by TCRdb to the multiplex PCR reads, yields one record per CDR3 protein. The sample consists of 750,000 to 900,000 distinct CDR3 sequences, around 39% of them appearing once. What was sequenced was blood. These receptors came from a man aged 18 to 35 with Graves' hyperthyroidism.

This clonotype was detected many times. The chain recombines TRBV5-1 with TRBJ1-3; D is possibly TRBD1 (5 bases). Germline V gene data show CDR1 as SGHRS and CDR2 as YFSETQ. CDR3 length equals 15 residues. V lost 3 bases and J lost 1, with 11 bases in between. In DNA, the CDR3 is TGCGCCAGCAGCTACGCCGGGACTTCTGGAAACACCATATATTTT. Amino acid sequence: CASSYAGTSGNTIYF.

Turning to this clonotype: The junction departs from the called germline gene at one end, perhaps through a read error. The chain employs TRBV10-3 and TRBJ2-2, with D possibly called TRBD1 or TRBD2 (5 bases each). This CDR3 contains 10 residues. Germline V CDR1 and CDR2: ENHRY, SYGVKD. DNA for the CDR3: TGTGCCATCGGGACCGGGGAGCTGCTTTTT. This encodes CAIGTGELLF.

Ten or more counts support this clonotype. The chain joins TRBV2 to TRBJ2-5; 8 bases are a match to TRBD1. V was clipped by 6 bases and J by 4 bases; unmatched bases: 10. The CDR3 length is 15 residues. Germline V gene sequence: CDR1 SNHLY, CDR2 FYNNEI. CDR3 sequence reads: CASSRLGQGLETQYF. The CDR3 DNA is TGTGCCAGCAGCAGATTAGGACAGGGATTAGAGACCCAGTACTTC.

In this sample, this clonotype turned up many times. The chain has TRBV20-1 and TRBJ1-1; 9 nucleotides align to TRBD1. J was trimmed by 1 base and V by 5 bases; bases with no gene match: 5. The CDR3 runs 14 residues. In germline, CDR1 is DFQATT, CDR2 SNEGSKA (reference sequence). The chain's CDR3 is CSARKDRGNTEAFF. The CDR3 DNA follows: TGCAGTGCTCGGAAGGACAGGGGGAACACTGAAGCTTTCTTT.

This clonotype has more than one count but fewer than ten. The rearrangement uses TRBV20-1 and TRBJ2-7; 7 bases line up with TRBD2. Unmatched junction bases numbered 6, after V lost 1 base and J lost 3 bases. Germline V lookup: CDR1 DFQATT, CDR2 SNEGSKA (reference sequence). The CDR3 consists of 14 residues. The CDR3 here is CSARVARGGYEQYF. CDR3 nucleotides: TGCAGTGCTAGAGTAGCTCGCGGGGGCTACGAGCAGTACTTC.

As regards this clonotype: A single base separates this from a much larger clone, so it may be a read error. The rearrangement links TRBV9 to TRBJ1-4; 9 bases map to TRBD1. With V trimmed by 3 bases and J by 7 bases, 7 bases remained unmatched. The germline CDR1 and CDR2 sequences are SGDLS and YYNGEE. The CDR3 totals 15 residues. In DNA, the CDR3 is TGTGCCAGCAGCGCCCCCGGGACAGGGAGTGAAAAACTGTTTTTT. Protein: CASSAPGTGSEKLFF.

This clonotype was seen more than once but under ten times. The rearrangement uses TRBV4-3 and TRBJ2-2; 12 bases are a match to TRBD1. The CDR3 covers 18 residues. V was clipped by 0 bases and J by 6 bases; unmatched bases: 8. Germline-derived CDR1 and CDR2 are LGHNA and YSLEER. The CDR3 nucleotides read TGCGCCAGCAGCCAAGATGGGAGGGGACAGGGGGCGCCCGGGGAGCTGTTTTTT. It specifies CASSQDGRGQGAPGELFF.

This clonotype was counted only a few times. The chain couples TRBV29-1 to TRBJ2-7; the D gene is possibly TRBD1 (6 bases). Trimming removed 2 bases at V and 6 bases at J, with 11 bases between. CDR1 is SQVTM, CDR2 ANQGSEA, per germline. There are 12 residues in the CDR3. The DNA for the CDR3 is TGCAGCGTTGAATATCAGGGGTCCGAGCAGTACTTC. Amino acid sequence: CSVEYQGSEQYF.

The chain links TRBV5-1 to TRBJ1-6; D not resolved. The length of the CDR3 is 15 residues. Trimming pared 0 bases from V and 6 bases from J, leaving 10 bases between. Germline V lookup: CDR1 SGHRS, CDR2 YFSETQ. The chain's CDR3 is CASSLESPPNSPLHF. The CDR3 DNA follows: TGCGCCAGCAGCTTGGAAAGCCCCCCTAATTCACCCCTCCACTTT. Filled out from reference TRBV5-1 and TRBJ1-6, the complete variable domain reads KAGVTQTPRYLIKTRGQQVTLSCSPISGHRSVSWYQQTPGQGLQFLFEYFSETQRNKGNFPGRFSGRQFSNSRSEMNVSTLELGDSALYLCASSLESPPNSPLHFGNGTRLTVT.

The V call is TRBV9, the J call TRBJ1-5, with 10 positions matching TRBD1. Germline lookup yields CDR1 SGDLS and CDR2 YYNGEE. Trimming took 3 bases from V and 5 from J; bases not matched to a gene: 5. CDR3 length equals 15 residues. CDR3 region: CASSDLGTGDQPQHF. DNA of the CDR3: TGTGCCAGCAGCGATCTCGGGACAGGGGATCAGCCCCAGCATTTT.

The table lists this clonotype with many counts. Here the CDR3 reads CASSEGSNYGYTF. The CDR3 nucleotides read TGTGCCAGCAGTGAAGGGAGTAACTATGGCTACACCTTC. The chain employs TRBV25-1 and TRBJ1-2; D is ambiguous. The V end lost 2 bases, the J end lost 1 base, and 5 bases lay between the germline ends. CDR1 and CDR2 (germline): MGHDK, SYGVNS. The CDR3 is 13 amino acids.

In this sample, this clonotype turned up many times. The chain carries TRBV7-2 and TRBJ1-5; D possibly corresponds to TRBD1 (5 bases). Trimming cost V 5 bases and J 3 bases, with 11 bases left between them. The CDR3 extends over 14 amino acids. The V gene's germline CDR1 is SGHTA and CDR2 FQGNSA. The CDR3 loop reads CASSSDSLNQPQHF. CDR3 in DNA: TGTGCCAGCAGCAGCGACAGCCTCAATCAGCCCCAGCATTTT. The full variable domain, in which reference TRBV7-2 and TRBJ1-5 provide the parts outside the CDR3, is GAGVSQSPSNKVTEKGKDVELRCDPISGHTALYWYRQSLGQGLEFLIYFQGNSAPDKSGLPSDRFSAERTGGSVSTLTIQRTQQEDSAVYLCASSSDSLNQPQHFGDGTRLSIL.

The CDR3 protein is CASRKGQGDNQPQHF. The CDR3 region has the DNA TGTGCCAGCCGAAAAGGACAGGGGGACAATCAGCCCCAGCATTTT. The chain links TRBV18 to TRBJ1-5; TRBD1 matches at 10 bases. The CDR3 sequence is 15 residues long. Losses at the gene ends were 8 bases for V and 3 bases for J; bases not matched to a gene: 7. The germline gives CDR1 KGHSH, CDR2 LQKENI.

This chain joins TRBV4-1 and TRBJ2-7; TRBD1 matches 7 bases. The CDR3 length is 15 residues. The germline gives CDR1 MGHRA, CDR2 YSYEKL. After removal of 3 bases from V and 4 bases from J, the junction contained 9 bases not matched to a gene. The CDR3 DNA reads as TGCGCCAGCAGCCAGGGCTGGGACAGCGAGTACGAGCAGTACTTC. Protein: CASSQGWDSEYEQYF.

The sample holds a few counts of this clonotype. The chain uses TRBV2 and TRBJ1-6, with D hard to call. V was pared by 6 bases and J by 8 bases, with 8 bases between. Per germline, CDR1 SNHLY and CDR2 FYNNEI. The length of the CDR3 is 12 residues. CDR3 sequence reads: CASRAQHSPLHF. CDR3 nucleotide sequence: TGTGCCAGCAGGGCCCAGCATTCACCCCTCCACTTT.

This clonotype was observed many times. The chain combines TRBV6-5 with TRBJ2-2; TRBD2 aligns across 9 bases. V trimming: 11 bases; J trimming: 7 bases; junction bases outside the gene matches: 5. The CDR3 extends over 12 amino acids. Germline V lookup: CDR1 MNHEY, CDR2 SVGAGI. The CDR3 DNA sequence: TGTGCCGTAGCGGGAGAGTACGGGGAGCTGTTTTTT. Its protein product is CAVAGEYGELFF.

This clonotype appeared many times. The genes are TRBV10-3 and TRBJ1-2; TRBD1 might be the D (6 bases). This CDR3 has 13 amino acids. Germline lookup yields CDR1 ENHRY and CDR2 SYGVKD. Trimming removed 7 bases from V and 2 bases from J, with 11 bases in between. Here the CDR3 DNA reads TGTGCCATCACCCAAGACAGGAACTATGGCTACACCTTC. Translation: CAITQDRNYGYTF.

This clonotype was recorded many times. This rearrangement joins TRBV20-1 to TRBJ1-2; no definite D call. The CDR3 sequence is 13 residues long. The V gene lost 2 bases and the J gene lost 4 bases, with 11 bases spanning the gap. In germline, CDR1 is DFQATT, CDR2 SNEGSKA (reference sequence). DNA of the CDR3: TGCAGTGCTAGAAACGGGGTCGGCTATGGCTACACCTTC. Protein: CSARNGVGYGYTF.

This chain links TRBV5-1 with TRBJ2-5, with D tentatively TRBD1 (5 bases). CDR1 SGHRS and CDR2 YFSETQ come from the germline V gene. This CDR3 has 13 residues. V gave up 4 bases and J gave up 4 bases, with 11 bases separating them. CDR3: CASSRTPSETQYF. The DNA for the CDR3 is TGCGCCAGCAGCCGGACACCATCAGAGACCCAGTACTTC.

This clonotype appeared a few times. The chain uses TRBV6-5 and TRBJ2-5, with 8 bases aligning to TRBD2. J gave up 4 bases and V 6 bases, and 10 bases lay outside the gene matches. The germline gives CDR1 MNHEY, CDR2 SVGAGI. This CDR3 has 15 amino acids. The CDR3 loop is CASRPELAGRETQYF. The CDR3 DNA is TGTGCCAGCAGGCCCGAGCTAGCGGGTCGAGAGACCCAGTACTTC.

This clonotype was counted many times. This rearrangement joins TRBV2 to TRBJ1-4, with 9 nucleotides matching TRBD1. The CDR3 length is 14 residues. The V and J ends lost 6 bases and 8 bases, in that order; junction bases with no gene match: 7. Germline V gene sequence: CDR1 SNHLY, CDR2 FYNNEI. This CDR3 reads CASRYGTGSEKLFF. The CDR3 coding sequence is TGTGCCAGCAGATACGGGACAGGGTCGGAAAAACTGTTTTTT.

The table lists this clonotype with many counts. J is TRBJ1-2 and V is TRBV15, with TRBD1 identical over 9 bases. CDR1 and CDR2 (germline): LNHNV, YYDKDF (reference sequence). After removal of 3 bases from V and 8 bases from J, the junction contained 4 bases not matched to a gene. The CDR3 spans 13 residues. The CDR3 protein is CATSRATGGGYTF. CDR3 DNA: TGTGCCACCAGCAGGGCGACAGGGGGGGGCTACACCTTC.

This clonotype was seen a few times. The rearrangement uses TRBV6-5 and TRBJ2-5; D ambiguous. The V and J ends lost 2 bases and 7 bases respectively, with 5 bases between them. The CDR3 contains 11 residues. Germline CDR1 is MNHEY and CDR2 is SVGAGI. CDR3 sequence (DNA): TGTGCCAGCAGTTACATTGGGACCCAGTACTTC. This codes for CASSYIGTQYF.

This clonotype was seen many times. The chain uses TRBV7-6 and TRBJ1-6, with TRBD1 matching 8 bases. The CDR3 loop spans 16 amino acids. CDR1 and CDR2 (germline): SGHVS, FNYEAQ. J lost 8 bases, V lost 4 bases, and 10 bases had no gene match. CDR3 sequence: CASSSRGRGPDSPLHF. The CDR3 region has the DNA TGTGCCAGCAGCTCCCGGGGCAGGGGGCCGGATTCACCCCTCCACTTT. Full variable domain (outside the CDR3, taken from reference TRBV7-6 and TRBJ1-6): GAGVSQSPRYKVTKRGQDVALRCDPISGHVSLYWYRQALGQGPEFLTYFNYEAQQDKSGLPNDRFSAERPEGSISTLTIQRTEQRDSAMYRCASSSRGRGPDSPLHFGNGTRLTVT.

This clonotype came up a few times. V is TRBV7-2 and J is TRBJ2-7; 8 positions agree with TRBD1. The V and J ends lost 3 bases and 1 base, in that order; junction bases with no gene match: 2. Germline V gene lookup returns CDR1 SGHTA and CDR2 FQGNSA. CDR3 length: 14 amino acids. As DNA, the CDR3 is TGTGCCAGCAGCTTGGACAGGGAATCCTACGAGCAGTACTTC. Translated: CASSLDRESYEQYF.

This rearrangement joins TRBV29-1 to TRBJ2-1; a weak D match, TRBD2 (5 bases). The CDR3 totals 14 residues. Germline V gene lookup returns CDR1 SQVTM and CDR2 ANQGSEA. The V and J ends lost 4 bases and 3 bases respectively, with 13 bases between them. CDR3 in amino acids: CSVALAAYYNEQFF. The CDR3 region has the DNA TGCAGCGTTGCTCTAGCAGCCTACTACAATGAGCAGTTCTTC.

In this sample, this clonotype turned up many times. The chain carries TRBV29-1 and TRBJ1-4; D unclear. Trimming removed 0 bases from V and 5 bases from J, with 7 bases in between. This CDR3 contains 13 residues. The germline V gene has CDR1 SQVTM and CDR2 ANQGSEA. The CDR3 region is CSVEDRVNEKLFF. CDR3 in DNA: TGCAGCGTTGAAGATAGGGTGAATGAAAAACTGTTTTTT.

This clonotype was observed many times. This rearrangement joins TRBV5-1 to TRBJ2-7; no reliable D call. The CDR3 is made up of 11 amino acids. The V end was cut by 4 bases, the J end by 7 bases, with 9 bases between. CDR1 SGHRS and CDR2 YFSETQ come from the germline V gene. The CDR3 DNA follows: TGCGCCAGCAGCCTGCCCGGGGAGCAGTACTTC. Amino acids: CASSLPGEQYF.

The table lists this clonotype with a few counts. The CDR3 protein is CASSPGGTIYF. Here the CDR3 DNA reads TGTGCCAGCAGCCCCGGGGGGACCATATATTTT. The chain joins TRBV12-3 or TRBV12-4 to TRBJ1-3; maybe TRBD1 (5 bases). The CDR3 length is 11 residues. V was clipped by 6 bases and J by 10 bases, with 10 bases between them.

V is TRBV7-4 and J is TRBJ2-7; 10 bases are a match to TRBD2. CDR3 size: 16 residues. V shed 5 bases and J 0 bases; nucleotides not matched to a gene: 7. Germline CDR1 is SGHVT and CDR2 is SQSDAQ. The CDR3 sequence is CASSQELAGNSYEQYF. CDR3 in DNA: TGTGCCAGCAGCCAAGAACTAGCGGGAAACTCCTACGAGCAGTACTTC.